This T cell receptor beta chain was captured by sequencing in a study of blood T cell repertoires in COVID-19. Turning to the study itself: Acute and convalescent COVID-19 samples came from the United States, Italy and Spain. In each case, the material was cDNA or gDNA derived from T cells, B-cell-depleted T cells, or PBMCs.

The CDR3 has 14 residues. Trimming at V came to 7 bases and at J to 7 bases, leaving 11 bases not matched to a gene. Germline CDR1 MNHEY, CDR2 SVGAGI. Under the authors' procedure: Researchers report that nucleated cell counts were estimated from reference gene primer amplification. The method was immunoSEQ multiplex PCR; TCRdb's version includes in-frame clones alone and lacks a portion of them. V and J calls and clone size are those listed in that table; D and trimming were worked out from the DNA. The data show approximately 68,000 clones, 80% to 90% seen once. The sequenced sample consisted of peripheral blood. The TCR originated in a man aged 45-65 years with active COVID-19. The genes are TRBV6-5 and TRBJ1-2; 8 bases map to TRBD1. The CDR3, as DNA: TGTGCCAGCATAGAACAGGGGGGAGAGATTGGCTACACCTTC. Its protein is CASIEQGGEIGYTF.